Listed below are T cell receptor beta chains from one sample, sequenced in a study of blood T cell repertoires in COVID-19. TCRdb's copy holds only in-frame clones and misses some; the assay was immunoSEQ multiplex PCR. The table has hundreds of thousands of clones, approximately 78% seen once. Sequencing used PBMCs or T cells enriched from blood (not recorded which). Receptor source: a man in his forties who had been exposed to COVID-19. The conserved cysteine and the conserved F or W are not part of the CDR3 here. Fields, in order: V gene, CDR3 protein.

TRBV7-2 ASSSGLAGVRQETQY
TRBV7-9 ASAPAGQGINSPLH
TRBV7-3 ASSLRGGSGELF
TRBV11-2 ASRKPGQGNIQY
TRBV5-1 ASRRDYNTDTQY
TRBV11-1 ASSADGGARTEAF
TRBV18 ASSRDIQETQY
TRBV10-3 AISGTSGSTDTQY
TRBV2 ASSDPYYGYT
TRBV2 ASVGASGRIDTGELF
TRBV24-1 ATSDRQGSSYEQY
TRBV7-9 ASSRQFANEKLF
TRBV10-3 AISDGRDIQF
TRBV9 ASSVGTGSGTGELF
TRBV19 AHNASGYYNEQF
TRBV24-1 ATSAGGRGATDTQY
TRBV10-3 AIRGQGAQTEAF
TRBV5-1 ASSTTGDPYNEQF
TRBV27 ASSFGGFAEAF
TRBV5-8 ASSYYYEQY